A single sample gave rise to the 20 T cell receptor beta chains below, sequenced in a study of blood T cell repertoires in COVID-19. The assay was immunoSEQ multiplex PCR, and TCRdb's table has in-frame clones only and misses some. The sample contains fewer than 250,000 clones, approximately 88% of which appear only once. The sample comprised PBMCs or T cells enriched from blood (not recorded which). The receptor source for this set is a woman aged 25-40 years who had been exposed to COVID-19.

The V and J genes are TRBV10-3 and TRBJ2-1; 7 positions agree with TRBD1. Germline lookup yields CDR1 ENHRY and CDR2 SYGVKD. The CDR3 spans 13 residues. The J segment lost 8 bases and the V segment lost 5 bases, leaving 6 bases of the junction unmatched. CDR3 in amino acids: CAISPDRDHEQFF. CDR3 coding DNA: TGTGCCATCAGTCCCGACAGGGACCATGAGCAGTTCTTC.

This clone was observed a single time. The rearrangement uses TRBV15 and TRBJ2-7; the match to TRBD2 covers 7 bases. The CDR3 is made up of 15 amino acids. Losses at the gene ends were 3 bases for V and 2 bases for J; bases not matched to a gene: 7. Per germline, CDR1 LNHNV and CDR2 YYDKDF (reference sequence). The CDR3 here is CATSRGREEAYEQYF. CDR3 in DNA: TGTGCCACCAGCAGGGGACGGGAGGAAGCCTACGAGCAGTACTTC. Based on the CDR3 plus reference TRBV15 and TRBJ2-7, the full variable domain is DAMVIQNPRYQVTQFGKPVTLSCSQTLNHNVMYWYQQKSSQAPKLLFHYYDKDFNNEADTPDNFQSRRPNTSFCFLDIRSPGLGDTAMYLCATSRGREEAYEQYFGPGTRLTVT.

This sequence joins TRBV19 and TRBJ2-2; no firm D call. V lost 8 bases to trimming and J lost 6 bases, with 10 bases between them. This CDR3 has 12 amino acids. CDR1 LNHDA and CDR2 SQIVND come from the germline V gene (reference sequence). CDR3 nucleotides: TGTGCCAGTGGGCCCAACCCCGGGGAGCTGTTTTTT. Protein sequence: CASGPNPGELFF.

CDR3 sequence (DNA): TGTGCCAGCAGTCCGGGGACTAGCGGGAAAATCAGAGACGAGCAGTACTTC. This encodes CASSPGTSGKIRDEQYF. The V gene is TRBV6-6, the J gene TRBJ2-7; 13 nucleotides line up with TRBD2. Germline V CDR1 and CDR2: MNHNY, SVGAGI (reference sequence). J lost 5 bases, V lost 5 bases, and 12 bases had no gene match. The CDR3 contains 17 residues.

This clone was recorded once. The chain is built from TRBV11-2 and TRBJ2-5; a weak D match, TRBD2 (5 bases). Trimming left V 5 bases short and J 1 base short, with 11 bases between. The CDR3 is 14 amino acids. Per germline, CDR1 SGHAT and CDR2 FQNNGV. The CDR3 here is CASSTRLGQETQYF. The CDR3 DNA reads TGTGCCAGCAGCACTAGACTGGGCCAAGAGACCCAGTACTTC.

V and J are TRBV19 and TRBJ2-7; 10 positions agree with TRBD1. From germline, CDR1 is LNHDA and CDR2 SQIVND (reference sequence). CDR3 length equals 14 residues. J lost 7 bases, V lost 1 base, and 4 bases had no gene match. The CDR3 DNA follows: TGTGCCAGTAGTATAGTGGGACAGGGGAAAGAGCAGTACTTC. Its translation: CASSIVGQGKEQYF.

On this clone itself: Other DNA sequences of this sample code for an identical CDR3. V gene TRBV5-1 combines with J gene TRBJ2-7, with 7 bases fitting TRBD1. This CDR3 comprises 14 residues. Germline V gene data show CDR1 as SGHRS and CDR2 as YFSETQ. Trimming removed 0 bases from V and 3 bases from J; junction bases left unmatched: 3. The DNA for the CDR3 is TGCGCCAGCAGCTTGGGGACAGGAGGCTACGAGCAGTACTTC. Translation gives CASSLGTGGYEQYF.

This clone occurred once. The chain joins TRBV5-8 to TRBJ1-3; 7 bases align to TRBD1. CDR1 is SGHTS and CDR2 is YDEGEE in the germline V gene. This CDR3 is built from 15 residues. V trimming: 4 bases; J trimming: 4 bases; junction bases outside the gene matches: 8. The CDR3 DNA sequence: TGTGCCAGCAGCCCCCGTACAGGGGACGGAAACACCATATATTTT. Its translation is CASSPRTGDGNTIYF.

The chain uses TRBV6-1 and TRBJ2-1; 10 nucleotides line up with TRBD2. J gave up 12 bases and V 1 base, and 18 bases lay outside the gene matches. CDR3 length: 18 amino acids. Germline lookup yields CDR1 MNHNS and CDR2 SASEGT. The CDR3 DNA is TGTGCCAGCAGTGAAGAAGGGTGGAGGACTAGCGGTGCACAATGGCAGTTCTTC. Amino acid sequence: CASSEEGWRTSGAQWQFF.

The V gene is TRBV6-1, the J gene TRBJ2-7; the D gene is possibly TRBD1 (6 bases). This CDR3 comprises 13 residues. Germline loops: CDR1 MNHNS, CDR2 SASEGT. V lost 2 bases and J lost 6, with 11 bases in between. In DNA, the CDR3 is TGTGCCAGCAGTGAACTGGGGGCAGGCGAGCAGTACTTC. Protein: CASSELGAGEQYF.

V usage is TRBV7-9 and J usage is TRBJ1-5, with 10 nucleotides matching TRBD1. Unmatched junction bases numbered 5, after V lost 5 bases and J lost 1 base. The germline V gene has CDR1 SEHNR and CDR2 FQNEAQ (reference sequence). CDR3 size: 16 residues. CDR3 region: CASSPTGGASNQPQHF. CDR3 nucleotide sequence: TGTGCCAGCAGCCCGACAGGGGGCGCGAGCAATCAGCCCCAGCATTTT.

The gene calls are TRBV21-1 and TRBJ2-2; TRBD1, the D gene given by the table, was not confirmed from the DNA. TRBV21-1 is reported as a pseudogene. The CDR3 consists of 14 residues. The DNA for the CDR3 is TGTGCCAGCAGCAGGGACAGATTAGCCGGGGAGCTGTTTTTT. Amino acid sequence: CASSRDRLAGELFF.

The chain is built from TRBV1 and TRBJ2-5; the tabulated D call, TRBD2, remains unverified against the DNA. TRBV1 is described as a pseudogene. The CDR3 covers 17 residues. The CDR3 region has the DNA TGCACCAGCCAAGGGACTAGCGGGAGTGTTCGACAAGAGACCCAGTACTTC. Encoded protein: CTSQGTSGSVRQETQYF.

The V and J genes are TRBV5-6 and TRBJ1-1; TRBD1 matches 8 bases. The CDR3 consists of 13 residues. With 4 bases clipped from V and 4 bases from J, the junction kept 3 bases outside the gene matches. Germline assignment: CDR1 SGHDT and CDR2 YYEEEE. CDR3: CASSGRGRTEAFF. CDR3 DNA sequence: TGTGCCAGCAGCGGCAGGGGGCGCACTGAAGCTTTCTTT.

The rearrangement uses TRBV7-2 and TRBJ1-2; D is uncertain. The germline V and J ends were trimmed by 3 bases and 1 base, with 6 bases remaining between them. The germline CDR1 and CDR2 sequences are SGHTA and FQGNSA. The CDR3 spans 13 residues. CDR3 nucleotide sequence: TGTGCCAGCAGCTTTGGGCGTAACTATGGCTACACCTTC. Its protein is CASSFGRNYGYTF.

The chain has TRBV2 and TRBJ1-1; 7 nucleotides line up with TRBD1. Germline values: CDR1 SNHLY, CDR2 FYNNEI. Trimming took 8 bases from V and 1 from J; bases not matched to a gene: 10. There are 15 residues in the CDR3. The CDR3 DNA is TGTGCCAGCCGTGCCCACGGACAGGCGAACACTGAAGCTTTCTTT. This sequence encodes CASRAHGQANTEAFF.

The CDR3 region is CASSRQLAGFQETQYF. The CDR3 coding sequence is TGCGCCAGCAGCAGACAACTAGCGGGTTTCCAAGAGACCCAGTACTTC. The V and J genes are TRBV4-1 and TRBJ2-5; 9 bases match TRBD2. V lost 5 bases, J lost 1 base, and 8 bases stayed unmatched. The CDR3 loop spans 16 amino acids. The germline V gene encodes CDR1 MGHRA and CDR2 YSYEKL.

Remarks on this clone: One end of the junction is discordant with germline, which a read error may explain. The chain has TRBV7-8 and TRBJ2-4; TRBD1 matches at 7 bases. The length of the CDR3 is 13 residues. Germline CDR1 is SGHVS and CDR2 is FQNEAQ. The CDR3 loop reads CASSLDRESIQYF. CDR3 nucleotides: TGTGCCAGCAGTTTAGACAGGGAGAGCATTCAGTACTTC.

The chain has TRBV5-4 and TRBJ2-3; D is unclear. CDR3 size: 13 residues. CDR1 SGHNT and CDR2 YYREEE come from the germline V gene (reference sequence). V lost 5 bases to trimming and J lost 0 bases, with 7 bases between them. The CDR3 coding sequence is TGTGCCAGCAGTCGTACTAGCACAGATACGCAGTATTTT. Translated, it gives CASSRTSTDTQYF.

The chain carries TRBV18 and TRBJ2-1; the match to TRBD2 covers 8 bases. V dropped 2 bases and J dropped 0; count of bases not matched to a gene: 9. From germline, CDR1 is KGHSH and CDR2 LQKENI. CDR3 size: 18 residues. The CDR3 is CASSPSGLGGSSYNEQFF. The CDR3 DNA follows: TGTGCCAGCTCACCATCGGGACTAGGCGGTTCCTCCTACAATGAGCAGTTCTTC. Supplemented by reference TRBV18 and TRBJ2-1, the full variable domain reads NAGVMQNPRHLVRRRGQEARLRCSPMKGHSHVYWYRQLPEEGLKFMVYLQKENIIDESGMPKERFSAEFPKEGPSILRIQQVVRGDSAAYFCASSPSGLGGSSYNEQFFGPGTRLTVL.